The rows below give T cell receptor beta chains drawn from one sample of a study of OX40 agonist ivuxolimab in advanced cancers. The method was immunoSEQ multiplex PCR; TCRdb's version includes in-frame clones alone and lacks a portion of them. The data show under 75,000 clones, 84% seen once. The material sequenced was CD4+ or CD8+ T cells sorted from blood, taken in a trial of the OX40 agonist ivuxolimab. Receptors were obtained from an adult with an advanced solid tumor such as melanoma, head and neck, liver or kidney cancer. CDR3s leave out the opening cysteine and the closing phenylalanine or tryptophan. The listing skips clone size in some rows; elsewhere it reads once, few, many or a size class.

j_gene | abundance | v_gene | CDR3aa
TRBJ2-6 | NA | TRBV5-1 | ASSKGTGSPGANVLT
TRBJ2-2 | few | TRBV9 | ASSVAERVNTGELF
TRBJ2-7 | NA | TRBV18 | ASSPDEGEQY
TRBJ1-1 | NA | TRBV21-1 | ASLTANTEAF
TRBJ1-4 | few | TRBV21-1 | ASSKRAGEGEKLF
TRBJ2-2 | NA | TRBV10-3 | AISVASGAGELF
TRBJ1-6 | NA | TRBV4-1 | ASRVTGNSPLH
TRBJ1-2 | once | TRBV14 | ASSQEVVGQINYGYT
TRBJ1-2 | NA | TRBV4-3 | ASSQDYRLHYGYT
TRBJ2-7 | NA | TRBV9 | ASSGPTSGTYEQY
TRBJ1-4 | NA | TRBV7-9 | ASSPTLDSGGKLF
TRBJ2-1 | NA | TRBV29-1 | SPRDGTSGSHEQF
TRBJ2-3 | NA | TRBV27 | ASRRLSSTDTQY
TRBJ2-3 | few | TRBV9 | ASSVGRELAVPTDTQY
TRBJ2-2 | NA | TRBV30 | AWSVWAGAIGELF
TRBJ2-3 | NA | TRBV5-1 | ASSSGVGGGTDTQY
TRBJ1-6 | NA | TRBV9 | ASSTSQPGTGGGPLH
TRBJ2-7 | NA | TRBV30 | AWSALSHYEQY
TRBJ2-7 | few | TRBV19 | ASSSRLAGGYEQY
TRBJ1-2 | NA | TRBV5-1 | ASRDTGADYGYT
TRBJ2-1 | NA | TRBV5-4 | ASSFGGRSYNEQF
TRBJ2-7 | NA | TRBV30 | AWSRGTSGEQY
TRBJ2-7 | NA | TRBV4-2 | ASSRDRLGEQY
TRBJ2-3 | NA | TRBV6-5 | ASSRSHGVRDTQY
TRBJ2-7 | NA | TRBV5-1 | ASRGGQETEQY
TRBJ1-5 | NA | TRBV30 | AWSSPWGEGQPQH
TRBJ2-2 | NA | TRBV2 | ASSELGPNTGELF
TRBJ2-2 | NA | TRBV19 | ASSAGTGELF
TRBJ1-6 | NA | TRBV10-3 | AIREQGRGSPLH
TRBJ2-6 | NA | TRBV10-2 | ASSLAGGHGANVLT
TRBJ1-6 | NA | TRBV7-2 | ASSITGGVYH
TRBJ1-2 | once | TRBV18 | ASSPSGNGYT
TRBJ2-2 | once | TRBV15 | ATSRDRSGTSATGELF
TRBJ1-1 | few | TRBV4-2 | ASSLTTAMNTEAF
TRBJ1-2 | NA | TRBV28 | VCSGGNYGYT
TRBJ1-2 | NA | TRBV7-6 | ASSPGGVTGYT
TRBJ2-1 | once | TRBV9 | ASSSTGDPYNEQF
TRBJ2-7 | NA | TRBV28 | ASSLLRPARTAYEQY
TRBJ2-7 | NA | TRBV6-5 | ASSYAPGKSYEQY
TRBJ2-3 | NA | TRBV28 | ASTEGTGAQDTQY
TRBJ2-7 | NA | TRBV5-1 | ASSLVLAGANEQY
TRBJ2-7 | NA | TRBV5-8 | ASRARLTSYGQY
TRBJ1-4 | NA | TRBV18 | ASSPGANEKLF
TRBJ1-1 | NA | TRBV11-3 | ASSLVSQGEAF
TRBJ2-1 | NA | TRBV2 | ASKPDSYNEQF
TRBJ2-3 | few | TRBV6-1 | ASRAGGTSSLY
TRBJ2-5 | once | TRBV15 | ATSRQRLGETQY
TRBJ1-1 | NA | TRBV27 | ASSLLRGEAF
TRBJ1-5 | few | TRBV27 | ASSARGGSNQPQH
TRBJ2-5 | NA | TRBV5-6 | ASSSGQGREETQY
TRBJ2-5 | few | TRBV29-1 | SVEDRTYQETQY
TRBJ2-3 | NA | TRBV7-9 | ASTRGTDTQY
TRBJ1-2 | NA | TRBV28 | ASSPGQDYGYT